Presented here are 20 T cell receptor beta chains from one specimen sequenced in a study of blood T cells in healthy people across ages. With a J-beta primer mix and a sample-barcoded 5' primer, a second PCR ran about 7 to 12 cycles. TCRdb analysed the 5' RACE reads with MiXCR anew, one entry per CDR3 protein. The sample yields 600,000 to 900,000 distinct CDR3 sequences, 20% to 30% seen once. This sample also appeared in a second study, on T cells of mothers and their children.

What was sequenced was blood. All receptors come from a boy under 18 in good health.

V gene TRBV20-1 combines with J gene TRBJ1-4, with D possibly matching TRBD1 (5 bases). Germline values: CDR1 DFQATT, CDR2 SNEGSKA (reference sequence). V gave up 3 bases and J gave up 3 bases, with 14 bases separating them. This CDR3 contains 15 residues. CDR3 nucleotide sequence: TGCAGTGCTAGCGCGCGGACACGGGCTAATGAAAAACTGTTTTTT. It specifies CSASARTRANEKLFF.

The chain employs TRBV7-7 and TRBJ1-3; no definite D call. The CDR3 sequence is 13 residues long. Germline CDR1 SSHAT, CDR2 FNYEAQ (reference sequence). V dropped 4 bases and J dropped 7 bases, with 11 bases sitting between them. The CDR3: CASSSDEGNTIYF. The CDR3 DNA follows: TGTGCCAGCAGCTCAGACGAAGGGAACACCATATATTTT.

V is TRBV3-1 and J is TRBJ2-5, with 11 positions matching TRBD1. The J call is in doubt because the DNA end fits TRBJ2-7 better. Germline V gene data show CDR1 as LGHDT and CDR2 as YNNKEL (reference sequence). This CDR3 has 15 residues. In DNA, the CDR3 is TGTGCCAGCAGCCCAAGAGGACAGGGGGCAGACGAGCAGTACTTC. This translates into CASSPRGQGADEQYF.

The chain links TRBV28 to TRBJ2-6; no definite D call. Germline assignment: CDR1 MDHEN and CDR2 SYDVKM. This CDR3 comprises 16 residues. Trimming took off 4 bases at V and 0 bases at J, with 10 bases between the two ends. CDR3 region: CASSSPDFSGANVLTF. The CDR3 DNA follows: TGTGCCAGCAGTTCCCCCGATTTCTCTGGGGCCAACGTCCTGACTTTC.

V gene TRBV7-3 combines with J gene TRBJ1-1, with D possibly being TRBD1 (6 bases). Germline V gene sequence: CDR1 SGHTA, CDR2 FQGTGA. V lost 5 bases and J lost 10, with 20 bases in between. The CDR3 is made up of 14 amino acids. CDR3: CASSPTEGGRVAFF. CDR3 coding DNA: TGTGCCAGCAGCCCCACTGAGGGGGGTAGGGTAGCTTTCTTT.

This clonotype occurred a few times. This chain joins TRBV7-2 and TRBJ2-1; D is possibly TRBD2 (6 bases). Germline V gene sequence: CDR1 SGHTA, CDR2 FQGNSA. The germline V and J ends were trimmed by 6 bases and 9 bases, with 12 bases remaining between them. CDR3 length: 12 amino acids. The CDR3 coding sequence is TGTGCCAGCAGGGTCGGAGGGACTGAGCAGTTCTTC. It translates to CASRVGGTEQFF.

This clonotype was recorded a few times. This rearrangement joins TRBV4-2 to TRBJ2-7; the match to TRBD2 covers 11 bases. In germline, CDR1 is LGHNA, CDR2 YNFKEQ. The junction had 7 bases not matched to a gene; V was cut back by 4 bases and J by 2 bases. The CDR3 spans 16 residues. The CDR3 sequence: CASSPFSGGGTYEQYF. In nucleotides, the CDR3 is TGTGCCAGCAGCCCTTTTAGCGGGGGGGGAACCTACGAGCAGTACTTC.

This clonotype was seen repeatedly, ten times or more. This rearrangement joins TRBV14 to TRBJ1-4; D gene unclear. Germline V lookup: CDR1 SGHDN, CDR2 FVKESK. Trimming took 5 bases from V and 8 from J, leaving 18 bases between them. The CDR3 is 15 residues long. The DNA for the CDR3 is TGTGCCAGCAGCTTGGAAGTAGGTCCGGGCGAAAAACTGTTTTTT. Translation: CASSLEVGPGEKLFF.

This rearrangement joins TRBV2 to TRBJ2-7; 10 positions match TRBD2. Germline lookup yields CDR1 SNHLY and CDR2 FYNNEI. The CDR3 contains 12 residues. V trimming: 7 bases; J trimming: 12 bases; junction bases outside the gene matches: 9. CDR3 bases: TGTGCCAGCATCCCTAGCGGGGGAGCGTTGTACTTC. This sequence encodes CASIPSGGALYF.

The chain uses TRBV19 and TRBJ2-5; D not resolved. The better agreement between TRBJ2-7 and the DNA end casts doubt on the J call. Germline V CDR1 and CDR2: LNHDA, SQIVND (reference sequence). CDR3 size: 11 residues. CDR3 in DNA: TGTGCCAGTATGTGGAACGGCGAGCAGTACTTC. It codes for CASMWNGEQYF.

This clonotype was counted only a few times. This chain connects TRBV6-5 to TRBJ2-7; 11 bases agree with TRBD1. Looked up from germline, CDR1 is MNHEY and CDR2 is SVGAGI. Germline trimming cut 6 bases from V and 6 bases from J; bases unmatched to any gene: 7. The CDR3 extends over 14 amino acids. CDR3 coding DNA: TGTGCCAGCAGACGGACAGGGGGCTTGGGCGAGCAGTACTTC. The encoded protein is CASRRTGGLGEQYF.

The genes are TRBV5-5 and TRBJ2-3; 7 bases agree with TRBD2. Trimming removed 5 bases from V and 4 bases from J; junction bases left unmatched: 13. The CDR3 length is 16 residues. From germline, CDR1 is SGHKS and CDR2 YYEKEE (reference sequence). In DNA, the CDR3 is TGTGCCAGCAGTTCCGGACTAGACGCGTGGGCAGATACGCAGTATTTT. As protein: CASSSGLDAWADTQYF.

The J gene is TRBJ2-5, the V gene TRBV29-1, with D perhaps TRBD1 or TRBD2 (6 bases each). The J call may be in error: the DNA end matches TRBJ2-1 better. CDR3 size: 14 residues. The V gene's germline CDR1 is SQVTM and CDR2 ANQGSEA. The CDR3 sequence is CSVDEGGTYNEQFF. CDR3 in DNA: TGCAGCGTTGATGAGGGGGGAACCTACAATGAGCAGTTCTTC.

This clonotype was counted between two and nine times. The rearrangement uses TRBV10-3 and TRBJ2-1; D gene uncertain. CDR3 length: 14 amino acids. V dropped 1 base and J dropped 3 bases, with 7 bases sitting between them. The germline CDR1 and CDR2 sequences are ENHRY and SYGVKD. CDR3 nucleotide sequence: TGTGCCATCAGTGAGTTTGGCGGCTACAATGAGCAGTTCTTC. Translated: CAISEFGGYNEQFF.

The genes are TRBV12-3 or TRBV12-4 and TRBJ1-4; no clear D. Trimming stripped 3 bases from V and 8 bases from J, with 10 bases between. The CDR3 totals 13 residues. CDR3 residues: CASSLNQVEKLFF. In nucleotides, the CDR3 is TGTGCCAGCAGTTTGAACCAGGTCGAAAAACTGTTTTTT.

The gene calls are TRBV2 and TRBJ2-3, with D perhaps matching TRBD1 (5 bases). CDR1 and CDR2 from the germline V gene are SNHLY and FYNNEI. The CDR3 spans 15 residues. V was shortened by 7 bases and J by 5 bases, with 19 bases between the two germline ends. The CDR3 DNA sequence: TGTGCCAGCACCTCAGGGTGGCTCCTGGGAGATACGCAGTATTTT. Translation gives CASTSGWLLGDTQYF. Together with reference TRBV2 and TRBJ2-3, the CDR3 gives the full variable domain: EPEVTQTPSHQVTQMGQEVILRCVPISNHLYFYWYRQILGQKVEFLVSFYNNEISEKSEIFDDQFSVERPDGSNFTLKIRSTKLEDSAMYFCASTSGWLLGDTQYFGPGTRLTVL.

The chain joins TRBV30 to TRBJ2-7, with 10 bases aligning to TRBD1. Germline loops: CDR1 GTSNPN, CDR2 SVGIG (reference sequence). The CDR3 runs 12 residues. With 4 bases clipped from V and 9 bases from J, the junction kept 6 bases outside the gene matches. The CDR3 loop reads CAWTRDRGAQYF. CDR3 nucleotide sequence: TGTGCCTGGACCCGGGACAGGGGAGCGCAGTACTTC.

The CDR3 sequence is CSASFDRGATIYF. The CDR3 DNA is TGCAGTGCTAGTTTTGACCGAGGCGCCACCATATATTTT. The genes are TRBV20-1 and TRBJ1-3, with no clear D. V was shortened by 3 bases and J by 9 bases, with 15 bases between the two germline ends. The CDR3 is 13 amino acids. Germline CDR1 and CDR2: DFQATT and SNEGSKA (reference sequence).

Concerning this clonotype: A single base separates this from a much larger clone, so it may be a read error. This chain uses TRBV5-1 with TRBJ2-7; TRBD2 aligns across 12 bases. Germline assignment: CDR1 SGHRS and CDR2 YFSETQ. This CDR3 is built from 19 residues. J was trimmed by 7 bases and V by 0 bases; bases with no gene match: 17. The CDR3 sequence is CASSLELAGGLLSYNEQYF. The DNA for the CDR3 is TGCGCCAGCAGCTTGGAACTAGCGGGGGGCCTACTCTCCTACAATGAGCAGTACTTC.

This chain joins TRBV6-2 or TRBV6-3 and TRBJ2-3; 8 positions match TRBD2. V lost 6 bases to trimming and J lost 12 bases; unmatched junction nucleotides: 11. The germline V gene has CDR1 MNHEY and CDR2 SVGEGT. This CDR3 contains 13 residues. The CDR3: CASRPPGLVSQYF. The DNA for the CDR3 is TGTGCCAGCAGACCCCCGGGACTAGTCTCTCAGTATTTT.